The next 18 T cell receptor beta chains were all read from a single sample in a study of blood T cell repertoires in COVID-19 (dated by TCRdb to between 2020 and 2021). The method was the immunoSEQ multiplex PCR assay. The immuneACCESS repertoire file appears here via TCRdb, limited to in-frame rearrangements. These files lack a portion of the clones; in checked studies, under half of the deficit traces to unresolved V genes, and the cause of the others is not known. Recorded for this sample are around 500,000 clones; approximately 88% of them occurred a single time. The ten biggest clones cover approximately 1.8% of the sample. Sequencing was performed on PBMCs or T cells enriched from blood (not recorded which). These receptor sequences come from a woman between 35 and 50 years old who had recovered from COVID-19.

The V gene is TRBV18, the J gene TRBJ2-1, with a tentative D call TRBD2 (5 bases). The CDR3 is 14 amino acids. Germline CDR1 is KGHSH and CDR2 is LQKENI. The V end lost 3 bases, the J end lost 4 bases, and 10 bases lay between the germline ends. The CDR3 DNA follows: TGTGCCAGCTCACCCGACTACGGGTACAATGAGCAGTTCTTC. Residues: CASSPDYGYNEQFF.

V gene TRBV5-3 combines with J gene TRBJ1-2, with a weak D call TRBD1 (5 bases). TRBV5-3 is given ORF status, its function remaining uncertain. The CDR3 length is 17 residues. V lost 4 bases, J lost 6 bases, and 25 bases lay in between. The CDR3 coding sequence is TGTGCCAGAAGCCAACGGGGGGTTACTACTCGTCAAAATGGCTACACCTTC. The encoded protein is CARSQRGVTTRQNGYTF.

This chain uses TRBV2 with TRBJ2-2, with D maybe TRBD2 (6 bases). The ends were cut back, 6 bases at V and 6 bases at J, with 17 bases in the middle. Germline CDR1 SNHLY, CDR2 FYNNEI. This CDR3 is built from 15 residues. CDR3 nucleotide sequence: TGTGCCAGCAGCCGGGACTCCAGACGCGCCGGGGAGCTGTTTTTT. It is translated as CASSRDSRRAGELFF.

The rearrangement links TRBV29-1 to TRBJ1-2; 9 bases align to TRBD1. The V gene's germline CDR1 is SQVTM and CDR2 ANQGSEA. The CDR3 runs to 15 residues. V gave up 3 bases and J gave up 8 bases; unmatched junction bases: 13. The CDR3 sequence: CSVDHPRGTGWGYTF. Here the CDR3 DNA reads TGCAGCGTTGATCATCCTAGGGGGACAGGGTGGGGCTACACCTTC.

The chain carries TRBV9 and TRBJ2-7; D is possibly TRBD1 (6 bases). Germline values: CDR1 SGDLS, CDR2 YYNGEE. Trimming removed 3 bases at V and 0 bases at J, with 10 bases between. The CDR3 is 14 residues long. CDR3 in DNA: TGTGCCAGCAGCGCCCGGGACATCTCCTACGAGCAGTACTTC. Protein sequence: CASSARDISYEQYF.

This chain connects TRBV4-1 to TRBJ2-1; 10 bases are shared with TRBD2. J was trimmed by 7 bases and V by 0 bases; bases with no gene match: 3. Germline-derived CDR1 and CDR2 are MGHRA and YSYEKL. The CDR3 spans 15 residues. CDR3 sequence (DNA): TGCGCCAGCAGCCAAGAGGCTAGCGGGAGAAATGAGCAGTTCTTC. Its translation: CASSQEASGRNEQFF.

This chain's CDR3 is CASSLNEGGYGYTF. CDR3 bases: TGTGCCAGCAGCCTGAATGAGGGAGGCTATGGCTACACCTTC. The chain employs TRBV3-1 (or the pseudogene TRBV3-2) and TRBJ1-2; D is undetermined. Trimming shortened V by 4 bases and J by 4 bases, and 13 bases separated the two germline ends. Germline lookup yields CDR1 LGHDT and CDR2 YNNKEL (reference sequence). The CDR3 covers 14 residues.

The V and J genes are TRBV7-2 and TRBJ1-2; weak D call: TRBD1 (6 bases). V was pared by 1 base and J by 8 bases, with 11 bases between. Germline assignment: CDR1 SGHTA and CDR2 FQGNSA. The CDR3 loop spans 13 amino acids. DNA of the CDR3: TGTGCCAGCAGCTTAGTACCAGGGGACGGCTACACCTTC. This encodes CASSLVPGDGYTF.

CDR3: CASRGLLSSYEQYF. The CDR3 nucleotides are TGTGCCAGCAGAGGACTCCTGAGCTCCTACGAGCAGTACTTC. This sequence joins TRBV2 and TRBJ2-7, with TRBD2 as a possible D gene (5 bases). Germline V gene data show CDR1 as SNHLY and CDR2 as FYNNEI. The CDR3 spans 14 residues. Trimming left V 6 bases short and J 0 bases short, with 12 bases between.

As for this clone: A read error may explain this, as a much larger clone is one base away. The sample contains more than one DNA sequence encoding this CDR3. The chain couples TRBV7-2 to TRBJ2-1; TRBD2 agrees at 8 bases. The J segment lost 2 bases and the V segment lost 0 bases, leaving 0 bases of the junction unmatched. Germline loops: CDR1 SGHTA, CDR2 FQGNSA. This CDR3 region has 15 residues. CDR3 bases: TGTGCCAGCAGCTTAGCTAGCGGGGCCTACAATGAGCAGTTCTTC. Its translation is CASSLASGAYNEQFF.

The genes are TRBV19 and TRBJ1-3; tentative D call: TRBD1 (5 bases). Germline lookup yields CDR1 LNHDA and CDR2 SQIVND (reference sequence). Trimming took off 3 bases at V and 0 bases at J, with 18 bases between the two ends. The CDR3 is 18 amino acids. The CDR3 here is CASSISPGNYISGNTIYF. For the CDR3, the DNA is TGTGCCAGTAGTATCAGTCCAGGGAATTACATCTCTGGAAACACCATATATTTT.

This clone was observed a handful of times. V usage is TRBV6-5 and J usage is TRBJ1-4; no clear D. This CDR3 is 14 amino acids long. Deletions cut 6 bases from V and 8 bases from J, with 16 bases between. The germline gives CDR1 MNHEY, CDR2 SVGAGI. CDR3 sequence reads: CASRPAGQAEKLFF. In DNA, the CDR3 is TGTGCCAGCAGACCGGCGGGCCAGGCCGAAAAACTGTTTTTT.

This sequence joins TRBV19 and TRBJ2-1; perhaps TRBD2 as D (6 bases). V lost 3 bases and J 4 bases, leaving 10 bases between the germline ends. Per germline, CDR1 LNHDA and CDR2 SQIVND (reference sequence). The CDR3 consists of 14 residues. The CDR3 DNA follows: TGTGCCAGTAGTATGCGGGCGGGATACAATGAGCAGTTCTTC. It encodes CASSMRAGYNEQFF.

CDR3 region: CASSGTQGNEQYF. In nucleotides, the CDR3 is TGCGCCAGCAGCGGGACTCAGGGAAACGAGCAGTACTTC. The chain employs TRBV5-1 and TRBJ2-7, with D perhaps matching TRBD2 (6 bases). The CDR3 extends over 13 amino acids. Trimming left V 4 bases short and J 5 bases short, with 13 bases between. The germline gives CDR1 SGHRS, CDR2 YFSETQ.

This clone has more than one count but fewer than ten. The rearrangement joins TRBV14 to TRBJ2-2; 8 nucleotides agree with TRBD1. From germline, CDR1 is SGHDN and CDR2 FVKESK. V lost 0 bases and J lost 7; bases outside the gene matches: 7. There are 16 residues in the CDR3. The CDR3 is CASSQDPDRDIGELFF. DNA of the CDR3: TGTGCCAGCAGCCAAGATCCGGACAGGGATATCGGGGAGCTGTTTTTT.

The CDR3 sequence is CASSSGQGSQPQHF. As DNA, the CDR3 is TGTGCCAGCAGCTCCGGACAGGGGTCCCAGCCCCAGCATTTT. The gene calls are TRBV7-9 and TRBJ1-5; 9 nucleotides agree with TRBD1. The V segment lost 4 bases and the J segment 7 bases; nucleotides outside the gene matches: 5. There are 14 residues in the CDR3. The germline V gene has CDR1 SEHNR and CDR2 FQNEAQ (reference sequence).

The count of this clone is one. The genes are TRBV7-2 and TRBJ1-1, with TRBD1 identical over 7 bases. Germline trimming cut 5 bases from V and 0 bases from J; bases unmatched to any gene: 3. Germline V gene sequence: CDR1 SGHTA, CDR2 FQGNSA. The CDR3 spans 14 residues. CDR3 region: CASSPTGLNTEAFF. DNA for the CDR3: TGTGCCAGCAGCCCGACAGGGTTGAACACTGAAGCTTTCTTT.

The CDR3 loop is CASSPRSGSYEQYF. For the CDR3, the DNA is TGCGCCAGCAGCCCCCGCAGCGGCTCGTACGAGCAGTACTTC. This chain connects TRBV5-1 to TRBJ2-7; the D gene is possibly TRBD2 (5 bases). Trimming removed 4 bases at V and 4 bases at J, with 15 bases between. CDR1 and CDR2 from the germline V gene are SGHRS and YFSETQ. The length of the CDR3 is 14 residues.